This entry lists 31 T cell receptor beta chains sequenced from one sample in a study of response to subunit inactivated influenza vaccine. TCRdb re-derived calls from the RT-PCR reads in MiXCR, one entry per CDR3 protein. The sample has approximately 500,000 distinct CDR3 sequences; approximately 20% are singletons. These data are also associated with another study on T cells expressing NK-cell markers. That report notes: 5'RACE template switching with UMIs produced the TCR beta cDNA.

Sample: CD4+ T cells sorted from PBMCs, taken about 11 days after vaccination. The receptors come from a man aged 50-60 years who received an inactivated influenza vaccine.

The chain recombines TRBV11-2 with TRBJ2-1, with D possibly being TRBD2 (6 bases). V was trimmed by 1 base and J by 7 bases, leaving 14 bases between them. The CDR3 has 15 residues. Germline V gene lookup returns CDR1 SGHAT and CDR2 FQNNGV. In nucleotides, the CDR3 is TGTGCCAGCAGCTTAGCCCGGGGACTGCCGAATGAGCAGTTCTTC. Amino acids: CASSLARGLPNEQFF. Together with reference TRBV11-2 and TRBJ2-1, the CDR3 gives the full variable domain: EAGVAQSPRYKIIEKRQSVAFWCNPISGHATLYWYQQILGQGPKLLIQFQNNGVVDDSQLPKDRFSAERLKGVDSTLKIQPAKLEDSAVYLCASSLARGLPNEQFFGPGTRLTVL.

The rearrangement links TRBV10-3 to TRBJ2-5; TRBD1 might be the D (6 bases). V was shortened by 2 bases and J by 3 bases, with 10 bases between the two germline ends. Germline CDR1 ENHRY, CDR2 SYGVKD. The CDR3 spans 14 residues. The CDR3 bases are TGTGCCATCAGTGAGAGGAACAGGGAAGAGACCCAGTACTTC. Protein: CAISERNREETQYF.

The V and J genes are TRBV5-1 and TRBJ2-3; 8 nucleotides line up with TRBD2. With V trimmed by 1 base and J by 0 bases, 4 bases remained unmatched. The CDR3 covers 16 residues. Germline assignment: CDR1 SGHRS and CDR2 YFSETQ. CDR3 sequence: CASSLKAGVSTDTQYF. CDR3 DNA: TGCGCCAGCAGCTTGAAAGCGGGGGTGAGCACAGATACGCAGTATTTT.

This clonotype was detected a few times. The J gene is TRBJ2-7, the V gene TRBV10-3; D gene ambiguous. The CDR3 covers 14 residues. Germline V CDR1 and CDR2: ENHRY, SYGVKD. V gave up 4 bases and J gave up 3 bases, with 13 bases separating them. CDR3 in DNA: TGTGCCATCAGTGTCGGTGGCTCCAACTACGAGCAGTACTTC. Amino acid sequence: CAISVGGSNYEQYF.

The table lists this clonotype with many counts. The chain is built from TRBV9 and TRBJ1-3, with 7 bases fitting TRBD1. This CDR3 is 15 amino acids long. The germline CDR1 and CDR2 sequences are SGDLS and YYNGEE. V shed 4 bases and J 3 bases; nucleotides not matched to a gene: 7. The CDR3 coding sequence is TGTGCCAGCAGCCCCGGGACAGTAGGTGGAAACACCATATATTTT. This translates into CASSPGTVGGNTIYF.

CDR3 protein: CASLGQGTGEQYF. DNA for the CDR3: TGTGCCAGCCTAGGCCAGGGCACGGGCGAGCAGTACTTC. The rearrangement links TRBV6-2 or TRBV6-3 to TRBJ2-7, with TRBD1 as a possible D gene (5 bases). The V end lost 8 bases, the J end lost 6 bases, and 17 bases lay between the germline ends. The CDR3 has 13 residues. Germline lookup yields CDR1 MNHEY and CDR2 SVGEGT.

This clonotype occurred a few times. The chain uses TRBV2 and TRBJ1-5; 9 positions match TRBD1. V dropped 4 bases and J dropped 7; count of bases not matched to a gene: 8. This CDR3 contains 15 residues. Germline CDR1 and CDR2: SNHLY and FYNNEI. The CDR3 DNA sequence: TGTGCCAGCAGTGCGGACAGGGGAGGGTTCCAGCCCCAGCATTTT. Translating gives CASSADRGGFQPQHF. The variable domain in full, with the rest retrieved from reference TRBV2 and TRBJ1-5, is EPEVTQTPSHQVTQMGQEVILRCVPISNHLYFYWYRQILGQKVEFLVSFYNNEISEKSEIFDDQFSVERPDGSNFTLKIRSTKLEDSAMYFCASSADRGGFQPQHFGDGTRLSIL.

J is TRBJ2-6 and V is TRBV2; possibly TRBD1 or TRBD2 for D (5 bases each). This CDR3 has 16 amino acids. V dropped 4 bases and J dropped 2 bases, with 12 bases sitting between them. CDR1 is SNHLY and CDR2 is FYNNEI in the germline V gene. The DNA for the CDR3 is TGTGCCAGCAGTGTAACCAGGGACCCTGGGGCCAACGTCCTGACTTTC. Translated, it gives CASSVTRDPGANVLTF.

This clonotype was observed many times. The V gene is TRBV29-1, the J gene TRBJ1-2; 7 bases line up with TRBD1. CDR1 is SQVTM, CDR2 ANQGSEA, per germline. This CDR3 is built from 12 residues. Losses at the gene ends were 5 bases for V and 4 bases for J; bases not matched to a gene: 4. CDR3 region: CSVQGGGYGYTF. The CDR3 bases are TGCAGCGTTCAGGGGGGTGGCTATGGCTACACCTTC.

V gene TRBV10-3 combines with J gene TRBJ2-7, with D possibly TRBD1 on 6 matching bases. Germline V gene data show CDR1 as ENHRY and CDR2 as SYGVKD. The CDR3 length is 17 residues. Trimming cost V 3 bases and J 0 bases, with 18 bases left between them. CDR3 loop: CAISDMSFQGSSYEQYF. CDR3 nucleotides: TGTGCCATCAGTGATATGTCCTTTCAGGGGAGCTCCTACGAGCAGTACTTC.

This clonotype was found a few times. Here the CDR3 DNA reads TGTGCCACCAGTGATTCACAGGGGTCGACTGGGGCCAACGTCCTGACTTTC. Translated, it gives CATSDSQGSTGANVLTF. The chain carries TRBV24-1 and TRBJ2-6, with TRBD1 matching over 7 bases. The junction had 5 bases not matched to a gene; V was cut back by 2 bases and J by 2 bases. The CDR3 spans 17 residues. Germline CDR1 KGHDR, CDR2 SFDVKD.

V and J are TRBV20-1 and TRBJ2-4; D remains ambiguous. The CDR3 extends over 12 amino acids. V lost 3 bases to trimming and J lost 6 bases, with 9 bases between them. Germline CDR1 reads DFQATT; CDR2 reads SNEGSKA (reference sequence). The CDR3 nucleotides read TGCAGTGCTAGCTCCGGACGAAACATTCAGTACTTC. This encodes CSASSGRNIQYF.

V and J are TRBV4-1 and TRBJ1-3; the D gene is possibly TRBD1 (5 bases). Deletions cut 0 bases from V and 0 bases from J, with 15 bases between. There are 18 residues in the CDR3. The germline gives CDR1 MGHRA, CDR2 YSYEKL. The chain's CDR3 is CASSQDGARISSGNTIYF. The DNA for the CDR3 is TGCGCCAGCAGCCAAGACGGGGCAAGGATTTCCTCTGGAAACACCATATATTTT.

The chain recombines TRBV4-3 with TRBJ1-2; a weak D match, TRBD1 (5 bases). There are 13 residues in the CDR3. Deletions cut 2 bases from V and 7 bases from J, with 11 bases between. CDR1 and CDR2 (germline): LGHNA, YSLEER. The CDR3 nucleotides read TGCGCCAGCAGCCAAAGTGGACAAATTGGCTACACCTTC. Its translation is CASSQSGQIGYTF.

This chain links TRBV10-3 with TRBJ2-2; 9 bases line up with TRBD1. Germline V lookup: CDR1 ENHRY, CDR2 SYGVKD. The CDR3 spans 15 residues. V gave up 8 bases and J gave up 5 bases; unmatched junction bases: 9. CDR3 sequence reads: CAIQKTGGDTGELFF. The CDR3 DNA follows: TGTGCCATCCAAAAGACAGGGGGAGATACCGGGGAGCTGTTTTTT.

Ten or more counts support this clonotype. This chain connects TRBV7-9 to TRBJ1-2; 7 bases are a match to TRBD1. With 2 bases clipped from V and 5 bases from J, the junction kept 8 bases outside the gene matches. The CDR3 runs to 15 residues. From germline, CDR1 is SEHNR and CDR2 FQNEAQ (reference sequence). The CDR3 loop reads CASSLTGTAGYGYTF. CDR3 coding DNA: TGTGCCAGCAGCTTAACCGGGACAGCGGGATATGGCTACACCTTC.

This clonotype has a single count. CDR3 residues: CASSVAGTGHNEQFF. In DNA form, the CDR3 reads TGCGCCAGCAGCGTTGCCGGGACTGGGCACAATGAGCAGTTCTTC. J is TRBJ2-1 and V is TRBV5-1, with D possibly being TRBD2 (6 bases). This CDR3 is built from 15 residues. Trimming took off 4 bases at V and 5 bases at J, with 16 bases between the two ends. Germline CDR1 SGHRS, CDR2 YFSETQ.

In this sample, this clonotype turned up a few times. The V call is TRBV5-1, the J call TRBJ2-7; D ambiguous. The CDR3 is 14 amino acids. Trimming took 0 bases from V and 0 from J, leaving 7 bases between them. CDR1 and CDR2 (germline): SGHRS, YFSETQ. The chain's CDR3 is CASSLEAYSYEQYF. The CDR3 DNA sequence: TGCGCCAGCAGCTTGGAAGCGTACTCCTACGAGCAGTACTTC.

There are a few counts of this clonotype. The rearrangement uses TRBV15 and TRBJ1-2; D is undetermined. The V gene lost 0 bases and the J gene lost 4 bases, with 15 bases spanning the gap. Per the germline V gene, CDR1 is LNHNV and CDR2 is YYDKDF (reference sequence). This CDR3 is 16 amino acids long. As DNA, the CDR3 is TGTGCCACCAGCAGAGAGGGCAGTCCCCAGATCTATGGCTACACCTTC. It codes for CATSREGSPQIYGYTF. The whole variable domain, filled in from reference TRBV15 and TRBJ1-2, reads DAMVIQNPRYQVTQFGKPVTLSCSQTLNHNVMYWYQQKSSQAPKLLFHYYDKDFNNEADTPDNFQSRRPNTSFCFLDIRSPGLGDTAMYLCATSREGSPQIYGYTFGSGTRLTVV.

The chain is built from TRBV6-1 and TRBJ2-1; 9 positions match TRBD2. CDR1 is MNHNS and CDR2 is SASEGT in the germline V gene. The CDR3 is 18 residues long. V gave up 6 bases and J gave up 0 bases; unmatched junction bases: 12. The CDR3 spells CASRLTSGPSSSYNEQFF. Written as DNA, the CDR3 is TGTGCCAGCAGACTCACTAGCGGGCCCTCGAGCTCCTACAATGAGCAGTTCTTC.

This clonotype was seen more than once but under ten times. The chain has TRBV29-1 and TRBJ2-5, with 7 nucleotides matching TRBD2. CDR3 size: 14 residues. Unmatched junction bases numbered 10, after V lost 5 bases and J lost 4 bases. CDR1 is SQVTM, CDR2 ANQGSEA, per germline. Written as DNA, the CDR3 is TGCAGCGTTCCGGGGGGACCGGTTCCAGAGACCCAGTACTTC. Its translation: CSVPGGPVPETQYF.

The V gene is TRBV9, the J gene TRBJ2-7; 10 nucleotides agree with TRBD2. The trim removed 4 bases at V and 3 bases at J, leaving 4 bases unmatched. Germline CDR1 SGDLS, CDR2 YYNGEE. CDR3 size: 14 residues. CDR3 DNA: TGTGCCAGCAGCACTAGCGGGGACTACTACGAGCAGTACTTC. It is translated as CASSTSGDYYEQYF.

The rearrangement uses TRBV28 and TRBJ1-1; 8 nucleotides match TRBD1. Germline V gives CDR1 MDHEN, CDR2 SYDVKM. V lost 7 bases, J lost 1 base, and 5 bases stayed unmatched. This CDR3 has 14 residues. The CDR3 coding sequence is TGTGCCAGCAAGGACAGGGTCGGGAACACTGAAGCTTTCTTT. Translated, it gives CASKDRVGNTEAFF. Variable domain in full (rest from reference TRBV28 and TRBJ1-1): DVKVTQSSRYLVKRTGEKVFLECVQDMDHENMFWYRQDPGLGLRLIYFSYDVKMKEKGDIPEGYSVSREKKERFSLILESASTNQTSMYLCASKDRVGNTEAFFGQGTRLTVV.

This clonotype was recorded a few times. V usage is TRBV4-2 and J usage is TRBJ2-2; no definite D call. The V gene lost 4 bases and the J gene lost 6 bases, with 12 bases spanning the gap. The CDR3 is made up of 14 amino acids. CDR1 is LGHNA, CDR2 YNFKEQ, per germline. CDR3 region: CASSRNRGSGELFF. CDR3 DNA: TGTGCCAGCAGCCGGAATCGTGGGTCCGGGGAGCTGTTTTTT.

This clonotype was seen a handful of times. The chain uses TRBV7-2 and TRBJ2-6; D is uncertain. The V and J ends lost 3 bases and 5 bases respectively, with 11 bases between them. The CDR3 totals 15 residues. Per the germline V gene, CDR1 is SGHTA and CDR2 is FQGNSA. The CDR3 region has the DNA TGTGCCAGCAGCTTTAAGGGTCGGTGGGCCAACGTCCTGACTTTC. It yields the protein CASSFKGRWANVLTF.

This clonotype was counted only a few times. The chain's CDR3 is CSARSPGRVGPGYEQYF. CDR3 DNA: TGCAGTGCTAGATCCCCTGGCAGGGTGGGACCGGGCTACGAGCAGTACTTC. V and J are TRBV20-1 and TRBJ2-7; the D call may be TRBD1 or TRBD2 (5 bases each). The germline V gene encodes CDR1 DFQATT and CDR2 SNEGSKA (reference sequence). CDR3 length equals 17 residues. Trimming left V 2 bases short and J 3 bases short, with 23 bases between.

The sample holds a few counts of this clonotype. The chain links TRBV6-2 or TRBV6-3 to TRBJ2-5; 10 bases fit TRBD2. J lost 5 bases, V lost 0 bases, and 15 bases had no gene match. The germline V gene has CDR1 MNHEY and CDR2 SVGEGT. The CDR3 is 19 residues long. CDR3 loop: CASSYSTGLAAILSETQYF. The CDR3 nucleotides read TGTGCCAGCAGTTACTCGACCGGACTAGCGGCCATCCTGAGCGAGACCCAGTACTTC.

CDR3 DNA sequence: TGTGCCAGCAAGGAAGACGGGGGCCCTAGGACCCAGTACTTC. Translating it yields CASKEDGGPRTQYF. This chain links TRBV5-6 with TRBJ2-5, with D perhaps being TRBD1 or TRBD2 (6 bases each). With 6 bases removed from V and 7 bases from J, the gap between germline ends came to 19 bases. The CDR3 has 14 residues. Germline loops: CDR1 SGHDT, CDR2 YYEEEE.

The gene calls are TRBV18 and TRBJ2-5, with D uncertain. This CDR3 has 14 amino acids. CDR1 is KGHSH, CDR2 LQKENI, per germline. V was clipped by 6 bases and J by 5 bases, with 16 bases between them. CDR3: CASSPNFLAETQYF. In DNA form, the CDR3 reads TGTGCCAGCTCGCCCAACTTCCTGGCGGAGACCCAGTACTTC. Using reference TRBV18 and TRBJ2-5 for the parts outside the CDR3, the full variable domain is NAGVMQNPRHLVRRRGQEARLRCSPMKGHSHVYWYRQLPEEGLKFMVYLQKENIIDESGMPKERFSAEFPKEGPSILRIQQVVRGDSAAYFCASSPNFLAETQYFGPGTRLLVL.

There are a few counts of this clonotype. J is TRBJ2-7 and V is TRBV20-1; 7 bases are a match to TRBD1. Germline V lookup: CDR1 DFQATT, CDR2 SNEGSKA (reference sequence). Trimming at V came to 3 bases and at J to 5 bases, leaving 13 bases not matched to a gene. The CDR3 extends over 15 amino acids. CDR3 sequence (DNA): TGCAGTGCTAGCTCCAGGGGGTTTTTAAGGAACGAGCAGTACTTC. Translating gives CSASSRGFLRNEQYF.

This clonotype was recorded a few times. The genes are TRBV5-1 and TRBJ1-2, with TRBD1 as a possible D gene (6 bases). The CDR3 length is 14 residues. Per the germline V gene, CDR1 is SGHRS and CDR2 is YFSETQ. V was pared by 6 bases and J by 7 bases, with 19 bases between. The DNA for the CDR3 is TGCGCCAGCACCGCCGGGGGCGGTTTCGGTGGCTACACCTTC. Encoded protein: CASTAGGGFGGYTF. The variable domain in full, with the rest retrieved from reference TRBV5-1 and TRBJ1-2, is KAGVTQTPRYLIKTRGQQVTLSCSPISGHRSVSWYQQTPGQGLQFLFEYFSETQRNKGNFPGRFSGRQFSNSRSEMNVSTLELGDSALYLCASTAGGGFGGYTFGSGTRLTVV.